A selection of T cell receptor beta chains follows, all from one sample in a study of cytomegalovirus exposure and HLA in healthy donors. Sequenced by immunoSEQ multiplex PCR; TCRdb stores in-frame clones only, minus some. The sample shows approximately 160,000 clones, 64% of them seen only once. Sequenced sample: PBMCs. These receptors all stem from a woman in her twenties or thirties in good health and CMV-seropositive. The CDR3 runs from the conserved cysteine through the conserved F or W. D genes are given only for firm matches. Part of the rows lack a size; the others show once, few, many or a class for expanded clones.

clone size	J gene	V gene	D gene	CDR3 DNA	CDR3 protein
few	TRBJ2-1	TRBV6-1	TRBD2	TGTGCCAGCAGTGAACAGTTAGCGGGAGCGGGGCAGTTCTTC	CASSEQLAGAGQFF
NA	TRBJ1-5	TRBV19	NA	TGTGCCAGTAGCAGGGGTTATAGCAATCAGCCCCAGCATTTT	CASSRGYSNQPQHF
NA	TRBJ1-1	TRBV28	NA	TGTGCCAGCAGTTTTTGGGGGCGGCCCACTGAAGCTTTCTTT	CASSFWGRPTEAFF
NA	TRBJ2-5	TRBV18	NA	TGTGCCAGCTCACATCGACAGGCCCAAGAGACCCAGTACTTC	CASSHRQAQETQYF
NA	TRBJ1-2	TRBV7-2	NA	TGTGCCAGCAGCTGGGGGGTGAGGGCTGGCTACACCTTC	CASSWGVRAGYTF
NA	TRBJ2-7	TRBV5-4	NA	TGTGCCAGCAGCTTCTCCGAGGGGGCCTACGAGCAGTACTTC	CASSFSEGAYEQYF
NA	TRBJ2-5	TRBV5-5	NA	TGTGCCAGCAGCGGGGGGACGAATCAAGAGACCCAGTACTTC	CASSGGTNQETQYF
few	TRBJ2-3	TRBV7-9	TRBD1	TGTGCCAGCAGTCGCCCGGGACAGGGGGCGAGGGGTACGCAGTATTTT	CASSRPGQGARGTQYF
few	TRBJ2-1	TRBV30	NA	TGTGCCTGCCCAAGGGGGGGGGATATCAACAATGAGCAGTTCTTC	CACPRGGDINNEQFF
NA	TRBJ2-7	TRBV5-6	NA	TGTGCCAGCAGCCAGATTTCAGGGGTATACGAGCAGTACTTC	CASSQISGVYEQYF
NA	TRBJ2-7	TRBV2	NA	TGTGCCAGCAGTGTGGATACAGTTTCCGAACAGTACTTC	CASSVDTVSEQYF
NA	TRBJ2-3	TRBV7-9	TRBD2	TGTGCCAGCAGTCATAGCGGGAGGTACACAGATACGCAGTATTTT	CASSHSGRYTDTQYF
NA	TRBJ2-6	TRBV30	NA	TGTGCCTGGGAAGGACACGGCGGAGGGTACGTGTCTGGGGCCAACGTCCTGACTTTC	CAWEGHGGGYVSGANVLTF
NA	TRBJ1-2	TRBV21-1	NA	TGTGCCAGCCGGGACAGGGACTTGTGGTCCGGGAACTATGGCTACACCTTC	CASRDRDLWSGNYGYTF
NA	TRBJ1-1	TRBV6-1	NA	TGTGCCAGCAGTGAATTCGGAGAGGGTGCGAACACTGAAGCTTTCTTT	CASSEFGEGANTEAFF
NA	TRBJ1-5	TRBV25-1	TRBD1	TGTGCCAGCAGTGAATCGGGGAGGGGGCGGGAGGGGGCCCAGCATTTT	CASSESGRGREGAQHF
NA	TRBJ2-7	TRBV6-5	TRBD1	TGTGCCACCCGGACAGGGATCTCCTACGAGCAGTACTTC	CATRTGISYEQYF
NA	TRBJ2-7	TRBV7-6	TRBD2	TGTGCCAGCAGCTTATTAACGAGCGGGGCTACTTTCTACGAGCAGTACTTC	CASSLLTSGATFYEQYF
NA	TRBJ2-1	TRBV15	TRBD2	TGTGCCACCAGCAGTCTCACGGGGGGGGTAGCGGGGAGGTACAATGAGCAGTTCTTC	CATSSLTGGVAGRYNEQFF
NA	TRBJ2-3	TRBV4-2	NA	TGTGCCAGCAGCCAAGATATCCCCAGGGGGGATTCATCGGATACGCAGTATTTT	CASSQDIPRGDSSDTQYF
NA	TRBJ2-2	TRBV6-1	TRBD1	TGTGCCAGCAGTGAAAACAGGGGGCTAATCGGGGAGCTGTTTTTT	CASSENRGLIGELFF
once	TRBJ2-7	TRBV4-1	TRBD2	TGCGCCAGCAGCTCAGCGGGAGGATACGAGCAGTACTTC	CASSSAGGYEQYF